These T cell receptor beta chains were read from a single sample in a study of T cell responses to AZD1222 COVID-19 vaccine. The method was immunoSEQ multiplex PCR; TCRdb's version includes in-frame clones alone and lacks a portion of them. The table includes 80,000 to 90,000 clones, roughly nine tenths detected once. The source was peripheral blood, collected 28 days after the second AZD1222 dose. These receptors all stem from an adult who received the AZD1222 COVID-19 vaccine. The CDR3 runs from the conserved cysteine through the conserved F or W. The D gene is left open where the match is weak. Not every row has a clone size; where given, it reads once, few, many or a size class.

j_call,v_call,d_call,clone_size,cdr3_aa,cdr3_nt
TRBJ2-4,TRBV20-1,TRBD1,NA,CSASRDRGSKNIQYF,TGCAGTGCTAGTAGGGACAGGGGTTCCAAAAACATTCAGTACTTC
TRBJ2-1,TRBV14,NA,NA,CASSQDLGNIYNEQFF,TGTGCCAGCAGCCAAGATCTGGGGAACATTTACAATGAGCAGTTCTTC
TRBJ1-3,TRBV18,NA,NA,CASSQSFQGSGNTIYF,TGTGCCAGCTCACAAAGCTTCCAGGGATCTGGAAACACCATATATTTT
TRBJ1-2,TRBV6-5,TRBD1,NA,CASSYSRTGGGYGYTF,TGTGCCAGCAGTTACTCTAGGACAGGGGGCGGCTATGGCTACACCTTC
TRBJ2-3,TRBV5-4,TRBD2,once,CASSSQLAGGDTQYF,TGTGCCAGCAGCTCTCAACTAGCGGGGGGAGATACGCAGTATTTT
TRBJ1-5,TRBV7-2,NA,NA,CASSLAGFQPQHF,TGTGCCAGCAGCTTAGCAGGTTTTCAGCCCCAGCATTTT
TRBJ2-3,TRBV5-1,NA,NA,CASCSLQLARDTQYF,TGCGCCAGCTGTTCCCTGCAGCTAGCTCGGGATACGCAGTATTTT
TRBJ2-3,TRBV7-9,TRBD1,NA,CASSLTQGAGDTQYF,TGTGCCAGCAGCTTGACCCAGGGGGCTGGGGATACGCAGTATTTT
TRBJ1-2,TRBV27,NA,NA,CASSPVQGYGYTF,TGTGCCAGCAGCCCTGTTCAGGGTTATGGCTACACCTTC
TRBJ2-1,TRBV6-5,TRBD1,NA,CASSSPTGMEFF,TGTGCCAGCAGCTCTCCGACAGGGATGGAGTTCTTC
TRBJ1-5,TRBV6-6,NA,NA,CASSYSDQPQHF,TGTGCCAGCAGTTACTCCGATCAGCCCCAGCATTTT
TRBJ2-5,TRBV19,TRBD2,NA,CASSTGGGAFTETQYF,TGTGCCAGTAGTACCGGCGGGGGGGCGTTCACGGAGACCCAGTACTTC
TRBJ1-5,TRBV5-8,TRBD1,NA,CASSEGQGVSGQPQHF,TGTGCCAGCAGCGAGGGACAGGGGGTGAGTGGTCAGCCCCAGCATTTT
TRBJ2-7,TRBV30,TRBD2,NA,CAWSVLGGGTAYEQYF,TGTGCCTGGAGTGTACTCGGCGGGGGGACCGCCTACGAGCAGTACTTC
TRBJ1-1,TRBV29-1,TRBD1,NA,CSVDGTGRTAFF,TGCAGCGTTGATGGGACAGGGCGTACAGCTTTCTTT
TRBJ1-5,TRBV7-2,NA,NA,CASSLVVYQPQHF,TGTGCCAGCAGCTTAGTAGTTTACCAGCCCCAGCATTTT
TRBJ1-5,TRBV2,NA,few,CASSADQGRPQHF,TGTGCCAGCAGTGCCGACCAAGGGAGGCCCCAGCATTTT